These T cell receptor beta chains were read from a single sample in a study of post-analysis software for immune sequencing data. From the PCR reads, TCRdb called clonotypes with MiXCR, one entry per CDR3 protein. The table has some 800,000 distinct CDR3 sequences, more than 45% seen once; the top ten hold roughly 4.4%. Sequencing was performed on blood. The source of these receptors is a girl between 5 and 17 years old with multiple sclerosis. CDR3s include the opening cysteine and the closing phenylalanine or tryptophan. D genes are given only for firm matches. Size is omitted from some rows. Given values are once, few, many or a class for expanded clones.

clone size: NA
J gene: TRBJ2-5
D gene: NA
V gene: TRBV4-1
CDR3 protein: CASSGGTLYQETQYF
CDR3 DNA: TGCGCCAGCAGCGGGGGGACATTGTACCAAGAGACCCAGTACTTC

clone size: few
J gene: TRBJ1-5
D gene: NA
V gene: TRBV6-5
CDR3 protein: CASSYSEQHQPQHF
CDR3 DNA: TGTGCCAGCAGTTACTCAGAACAGCATCAGCCCCAGCATTTT

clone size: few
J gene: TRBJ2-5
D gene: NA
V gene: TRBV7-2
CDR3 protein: CASSLARSQETQYF
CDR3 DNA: TGTGCCAGCAGCTTAGCCCGAAGCCAAGAGACCCAGTACTTC

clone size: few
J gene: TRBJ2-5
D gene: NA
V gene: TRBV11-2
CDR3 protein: CASSKSMAGLMETQYF
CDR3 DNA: TGTGCCAGCAGCAAAAGTATGGCAGGGCTTATGGAGACCCAGTACTTC

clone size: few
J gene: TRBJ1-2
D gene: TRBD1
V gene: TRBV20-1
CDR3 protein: CSAGTALHGYTF
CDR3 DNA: TGCAGTGCTGGGACAGCTCTCCATGGCTACACCTTC

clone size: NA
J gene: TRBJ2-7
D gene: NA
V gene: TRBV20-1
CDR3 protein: CSASRPGTPTYEQYF
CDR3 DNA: TGCAGTGCTAGTCGGCCCGGGACCCCTACCTACGAGCAGTACTTC

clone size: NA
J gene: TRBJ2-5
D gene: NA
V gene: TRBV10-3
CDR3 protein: CAISDRLKETQYF
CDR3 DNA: TGTGCCATCAGTGATAGACTGAAGGAGACCCAGTACTTC

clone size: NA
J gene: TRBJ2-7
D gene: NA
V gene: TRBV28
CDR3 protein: CASSPRGTAYTEQYF
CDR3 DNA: TGTGCCAGCAGTCCCCGGGGGACTGCCTATACCGAGCAGTACTTC

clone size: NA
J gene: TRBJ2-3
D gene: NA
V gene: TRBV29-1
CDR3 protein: CSVETATTQYF
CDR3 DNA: TGCAGCGTGGAGACAGCAACTACGCAGTATTTT

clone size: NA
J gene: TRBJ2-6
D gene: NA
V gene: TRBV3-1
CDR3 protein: CASSQGYSTEAYSGANVLTF
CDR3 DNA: TGTGCCAGCAGCCAAGGGTACAGTACAGAGGCCTACTCTGGGGCCAACGTCCTGACTTTC

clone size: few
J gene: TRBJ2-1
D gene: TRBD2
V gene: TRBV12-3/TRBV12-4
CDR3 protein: CASNIWRESSYNEQFF
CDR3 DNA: TGTGCCAGCAATATATGGCGGGAGAGCTCCTACAATGAGCAGTTCTTC

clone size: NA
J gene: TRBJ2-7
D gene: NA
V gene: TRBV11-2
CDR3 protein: CASSLVRQGSGPTYEQYF
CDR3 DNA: TGTGCCAGCAGCTTAGTCCGCCAGGGGAGTGGACCTACCTACGAGCAGTACTTC

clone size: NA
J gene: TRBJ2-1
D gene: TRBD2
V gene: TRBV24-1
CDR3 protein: CATSEPGLAGVNEQFF
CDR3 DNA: TGTGCCACCAGTGAACCCGGACTAGCGGGAGTCAATGAGCAGTTCTTC

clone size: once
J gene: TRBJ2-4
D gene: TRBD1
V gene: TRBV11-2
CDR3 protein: CASSTTGPIRAKNIQYF
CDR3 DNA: TGTGCCAGCAGCACGACAGGGCCCATTAGGGCCAAAAACATTCAGTACTTC

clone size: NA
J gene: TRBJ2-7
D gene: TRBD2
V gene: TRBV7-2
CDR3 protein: CASSPRTSGAYNEQYF
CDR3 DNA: TGTGCCAGCAGCCCTCGGACTAGCGGTGCCTACAATGAGCAGTACTTC

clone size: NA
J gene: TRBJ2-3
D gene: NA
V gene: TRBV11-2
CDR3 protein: CASSLDDWTESTDTQYF
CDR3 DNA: TGTGCCAGCAGCTTAGACGACTGGACGGAGAGCACAGATACGCAGTATTTT

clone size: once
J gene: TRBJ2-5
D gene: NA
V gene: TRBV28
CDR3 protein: CASSLVEEIQYF
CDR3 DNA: TGTGCCAGCAGTTTAGTCGAAGAAATTCAGTACTTC

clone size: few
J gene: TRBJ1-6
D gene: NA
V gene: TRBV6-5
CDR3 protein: CASSYSLGSPLHF
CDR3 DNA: TGTGCCAGCAGTTACTCGTTGGGGTCACCCCTCCACTTT

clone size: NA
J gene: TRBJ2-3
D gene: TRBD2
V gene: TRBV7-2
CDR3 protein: CASSFLREVPTDTQYF
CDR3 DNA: TGTGCCAGCAGCTTTTTGCGGGAGGTCCCCACAGATACGCAGTATTTT

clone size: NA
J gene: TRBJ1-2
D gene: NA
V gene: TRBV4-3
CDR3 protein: CASSQLSSGYGYTF
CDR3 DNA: TGCGCCAGCAGCCAACTGTCAAGCGGGTATGGCTACACCTTC

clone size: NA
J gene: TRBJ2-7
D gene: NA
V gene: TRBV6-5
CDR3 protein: CASSPNQWGSYEQYF
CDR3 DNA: TGTGCCAGCAGTCCTAATCAGTGGGGCTCCTACGAGCAGTACTTC

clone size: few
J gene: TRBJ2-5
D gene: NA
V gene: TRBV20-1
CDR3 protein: CSAVARGAPIETQYF
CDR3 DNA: TGCAGTGCTGTTGCTCGCGGGGCTCCTATAGAGACCCAGTACTTC

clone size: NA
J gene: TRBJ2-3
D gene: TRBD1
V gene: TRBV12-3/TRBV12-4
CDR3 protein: CASSFTGGKTDTQYF
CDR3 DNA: TGTGCCAGCAGTTTTACAGGGGGCAAGACAGATACGCAGTATTTT

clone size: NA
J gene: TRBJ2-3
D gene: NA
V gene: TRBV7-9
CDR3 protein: CASSHPKGEQQADTQYF
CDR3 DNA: TGTGCCAGCAGCCACCCAAAGGGGGAGCAACAGGCAGATACGCAGTATTTT

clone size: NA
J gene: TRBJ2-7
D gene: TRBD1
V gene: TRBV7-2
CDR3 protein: CASSHGTGSSYEQYF
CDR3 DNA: TGTGCCAGCAGCCACGGGACAGGGAGCTCCTACGAGCAGTACTTC

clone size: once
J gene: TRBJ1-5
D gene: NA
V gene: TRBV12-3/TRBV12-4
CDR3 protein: CASSSLGSQHF
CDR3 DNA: TGTGCCAGCAGCTCCCTTGGGTCCCAGCATTTT

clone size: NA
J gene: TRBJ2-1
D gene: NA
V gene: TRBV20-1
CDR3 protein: CGARWLGFRGEQFF
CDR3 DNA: TGCGGTGCTAGGTGGCTAGGATTTCGGGGAGAGCAGTTCTTC

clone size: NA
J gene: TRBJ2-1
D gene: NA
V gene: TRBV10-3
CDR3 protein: CAISEYGRSEQFF
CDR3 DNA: TGTGCCATCAGTGAGTACGGGCGCTCTGAGCAGTTCTTC

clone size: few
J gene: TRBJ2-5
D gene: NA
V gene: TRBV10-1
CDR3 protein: CASTTWDRWGNVKTQYF
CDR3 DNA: TGCGCCAGCACAACTTGGGACCGCTGGGGGAATGTGAAGACCCAGTACTTC